Below are 10 T cell receptor beta chains sequenced from a single sample in a study of cytomegalovirus exposure and HLA in healthy donors. 13 Jbeta primers and 60 Vbeta primers were used for the PCR. Repertoires were generated with immunoSEQ multiplex PCR, while TCRdb's copy carries only in-frame clones and drops some. The data contain around 100,000 clones, roughly 80% of them singletons. The sample was PBMCs. These receptors all come from a man between 45 and 60 years old in good health and CMV-seropositive.

The chain couples TRBV23-1 to TRBJ2-2; D is perhaps TRBD2 (5 bases). TRBV23-1 is identified as an open reading frame with a role that is uncertain. The CDR3 extends over 17 amino acids. Trimming took off 8 bases at V and 0 bases at J, with 19 bases between the two ends. The CDR3 region is CASRERLAHANTGELFF. The CDR3 DNA follows: TGCGCCAGCCGCGAGCGGTTAGCGCACGCGAACACCGGGGAGCTGTTTTTT.

This rearrangement joins TRBV29-1 to TRBJ2-5; D possibly corresponds to TRBD1 (6 bases). V lost 7 bases and J 1 base, leaving 13 bases between the germline ends. Germline values: CDR1 SQVTM, CDR2 ANQGSEA. The CDR3 covers 13 residues. CDR3 residues: CSAAGTTQETQYF. CDR3 sequence (DNA): TGCAGCGCAGCCGGGACAACCCAAGAGACCCAGTACTTC.

CDR3 coding DNA: TGTGCCAGCAGCGGGACGGACAGTCTTAACTATGGCTACACCTTC. Protein: CASSGTDSLNYGYTF. The V and J genes are TRBV6-1 and TRBJ1-2; the D gene is possibly TRBD1 (6 bases). This CDR3 has 15 amino acids. The V and J ends lost 6 bases and 1 base respectively, with 15 bases between them. Germline V gene data show CDR1 as MNHNS and CDR2 as SASEGT.

In this sample, this clone turned up a few times. The J gene is TRBJ2-3, the V gene TRBV9; 10 positions agree with TRBD1. V shed 3 bases and J 8 bases; nucleotides not matched to a gene: 9. The CDR3 has 15 amino acids. Germline values: CDR1 SGDLS, CDR2 YYNGEE. This CDR3 reads CASSAPGQGSGTQYF. In DNA, the CDR3 is TGTGCCAGCAGCGCCCCGGGACAGGGGTCAGGTACGCAGTATTTT.

The rearrangement uses TRBV6-4 and TRBJ2-1; TRBD2 is a possible D gene (6 bases). The germline V gene encodes CDR1 MRHNA and CDR2 SNTAGT. The length of the CDR3 is 14 residues. V was clipped by 0 bases and J by 9 bases, with 12 bases between them. CDR3 bases: TGTGCCAGCAGTGACTCTCCCGAAGCGGGTGAGCAGTTCTTC. Its protein product is CASSDSPEAGEQFF.

The V gene is TRBV7-7, the J gene TRBJ2-7; no clear D. The CDR3 length is 15 residues. V lost 0 bases and J 2 bases, leaving 11 bases between the germline ends. Germline V gene lookup returns CDR1 SSHAT and CDR2 FNYEAQ (reference sequence). The CDR3 loop reads CASSLAVGSTYEQYF. Written as DNA, the CDR3 is TGTGCCAGCAGCTTAGCTGTGGGCAGTACCTACGAGCAGTACTTC.

The chain joins TRBV11-1 to TRBJ2-7, with 7 positions matching TRBD1. Losses at the gene ends were 5 bases for V and 7 bases for J; bases not matched to a gene: 14. Germline CDR1 reads SGHAT; CDR2 reads FQDESV (reference sequence). The CDR3 length is 15 residues. The CDR3 reads CASSPDVTGLTEQYF. The CDR3 nucleotides read TGTGCCAGCAGCCCAGACGTGACAGGGCTGACTGAGCAGTACTTC.

This chain connects TRBV28 to TRBJ2-7; 16 bases match TRBD2. V gave up 6 bases and J gave up 1 base; unmatched junction bases: 12. CDR3 length equals 19 residues. The V gene's germline CDR1 is MDHEN and CDR2 SYDVKM. CDR3 amino acids: CASRPLPGLAGGHSYEQYF. CDR3 sequence (DNA): TGTGCCAGCAGGCCTCTACCGGGACTAGCGGGAGGGCATTCCTACGAGCAGTACTTC.

V usage is TRBV27 and J usage is TRBJ1-1; TRBD1 aligns across 7 bases. From germline, CDR1 is MNHEY and CDR2 SMNVEV (reference sequence). With 9 bases clipped from V and 3 bases from J, the junction kept 4 bases outside the gene matches. This CDR3 has 12 residues. The DNA of the CDR3 is TGTGCCAGTAAAACAGGGGACACTGAAGCTTTCTTT. Its translation: CASKTGDTEAFF.

This clone was observed a single time. The CDR3 loop reads CASSGGQPYEQYF. The CDR3 DNA reads TGTGCCAGCAGCGGAGGACAGCCCTACGAGCAGTACTTC. This chain uses TRBV21-1 with TRBJ2-7; TRBD1, the table's D call, was not compared with the DNA. TRBV21-1 is an annotated pseudogene. The CDR3 totals 13 residues.